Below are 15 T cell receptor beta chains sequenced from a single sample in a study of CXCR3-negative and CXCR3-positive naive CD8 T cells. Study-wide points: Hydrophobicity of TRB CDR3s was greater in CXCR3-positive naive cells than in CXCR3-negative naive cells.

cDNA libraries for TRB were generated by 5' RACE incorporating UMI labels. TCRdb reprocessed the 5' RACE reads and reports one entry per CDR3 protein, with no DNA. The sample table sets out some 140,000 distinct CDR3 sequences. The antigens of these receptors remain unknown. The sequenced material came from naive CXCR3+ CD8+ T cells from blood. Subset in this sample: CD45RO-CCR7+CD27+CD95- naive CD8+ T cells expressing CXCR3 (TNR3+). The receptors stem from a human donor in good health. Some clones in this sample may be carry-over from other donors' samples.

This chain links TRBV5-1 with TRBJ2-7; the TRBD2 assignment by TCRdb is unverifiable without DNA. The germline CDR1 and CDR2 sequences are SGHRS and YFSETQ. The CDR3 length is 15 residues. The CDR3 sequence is CASSFGARRVDEQYF. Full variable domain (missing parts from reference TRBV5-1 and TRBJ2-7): KAGVTQTPRYLIKTRGQQVTLSCSPISGHRSVSWYQQTPGQGLQFLFEYFSETQRNKGNFPGRFSGRQFSNSRSEMNVSTLELGDSALYLCASSFGARRVDEQYFGPGTRLTVT.

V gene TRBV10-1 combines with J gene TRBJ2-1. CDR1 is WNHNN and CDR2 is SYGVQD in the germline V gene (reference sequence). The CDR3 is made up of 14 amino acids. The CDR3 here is CASSDTDSYNEQFF.

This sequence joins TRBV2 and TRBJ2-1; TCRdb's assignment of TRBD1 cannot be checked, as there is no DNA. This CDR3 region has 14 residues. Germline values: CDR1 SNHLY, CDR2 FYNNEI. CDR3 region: CASSDRDRYNEQFF.

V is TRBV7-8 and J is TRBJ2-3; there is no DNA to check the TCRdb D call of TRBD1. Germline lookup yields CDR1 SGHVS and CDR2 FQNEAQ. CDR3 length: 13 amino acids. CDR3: CASTSWGTDTQYF.

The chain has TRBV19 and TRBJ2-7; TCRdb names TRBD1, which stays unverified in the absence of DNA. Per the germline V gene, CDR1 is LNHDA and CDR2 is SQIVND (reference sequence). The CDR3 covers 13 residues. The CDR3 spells CASTPGQGYEQYF.

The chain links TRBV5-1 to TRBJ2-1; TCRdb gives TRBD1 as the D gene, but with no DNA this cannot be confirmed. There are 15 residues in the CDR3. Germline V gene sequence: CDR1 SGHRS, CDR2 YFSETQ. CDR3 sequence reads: CASSLAGDIGPKQFF.

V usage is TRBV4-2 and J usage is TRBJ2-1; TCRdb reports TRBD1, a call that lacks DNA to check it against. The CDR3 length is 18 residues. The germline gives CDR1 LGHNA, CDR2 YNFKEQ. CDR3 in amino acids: CASSQAPPGQASYNEQFF.

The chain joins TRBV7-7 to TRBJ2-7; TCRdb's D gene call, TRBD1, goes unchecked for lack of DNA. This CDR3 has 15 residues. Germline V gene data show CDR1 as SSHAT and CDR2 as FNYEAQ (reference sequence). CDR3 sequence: CASSPLLATLDEQYF.

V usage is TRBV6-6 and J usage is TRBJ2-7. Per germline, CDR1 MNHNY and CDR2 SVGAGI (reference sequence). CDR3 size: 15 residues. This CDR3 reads CASSYSGQGALEQYF.

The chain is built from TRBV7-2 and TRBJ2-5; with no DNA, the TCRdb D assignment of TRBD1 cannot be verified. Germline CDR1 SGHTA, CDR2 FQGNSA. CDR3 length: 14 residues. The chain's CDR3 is CASSSPDRGQTQYF. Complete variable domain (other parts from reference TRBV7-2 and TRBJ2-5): GAGVSQSPSNKVTEKGKDVELRCDPISGHTALYWYRQSLGQGLEFLIYFQGNSAPDKSGLPSDRFSAERTGGSVSTLTIQRTQQEDSAVYLCASSSPDRGQTQYFGPGTRLLVL.

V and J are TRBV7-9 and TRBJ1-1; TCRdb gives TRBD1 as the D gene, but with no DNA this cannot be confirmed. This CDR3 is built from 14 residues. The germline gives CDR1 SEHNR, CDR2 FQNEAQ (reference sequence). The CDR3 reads CASSLVQGDTEAFF.

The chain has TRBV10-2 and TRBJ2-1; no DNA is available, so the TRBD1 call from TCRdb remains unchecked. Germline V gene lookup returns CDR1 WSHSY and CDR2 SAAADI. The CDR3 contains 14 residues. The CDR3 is CASILLEGVYEQFF.

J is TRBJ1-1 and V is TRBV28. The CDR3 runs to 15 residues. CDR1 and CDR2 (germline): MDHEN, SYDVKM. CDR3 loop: CASTWYRQSNTEASF.

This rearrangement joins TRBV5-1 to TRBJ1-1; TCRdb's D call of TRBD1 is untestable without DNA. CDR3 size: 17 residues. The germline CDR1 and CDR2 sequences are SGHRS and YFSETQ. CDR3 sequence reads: CASSLVALGGMNTEAFF.

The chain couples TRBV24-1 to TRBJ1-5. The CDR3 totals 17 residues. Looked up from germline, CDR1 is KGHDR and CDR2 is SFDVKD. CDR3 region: CATSDSGSGNVNQPQHF.